This T cell receptor beta chain appears in the sequencing data of a study of human T cells and chemical hapten exposure. Noted time point: pre-sensitization, week 0. Treatment denoted: therapeutic diphenylcyclopropenone sensitization with weekly scalp DPC. General study results and limits: Significantly more large CDR3 similarity clusters arose among expanded TCRs than among controls.

This CDR3 is 15 amino acids long. Per germline, CDR1 SEHNR and CDR2 FQNEAQ (reference sequence). Losses at the gene ends were 2 bases for V and 1 base for J; bases not matched to a gene: 2. There are a few counts of this clonotype. Antigen: not known. During construction of the library, unique molecular identifiers were attached to individual cDNA molecules for quantitative, reproducible TCR counting. Using its own MiXCR run on the RACE reads, TCRdb lists one record per CDR3 protein. The table lists under 300,000 distinct CDR3 sequences, approximately 7.5% of them singletons. This rearrangement joins TRBV7-9 to TRBJ2-1, with TRBD2 matching 7 bases. The sample in question was whole blood, obtained in connection with sensitization to the hapten diphenylcyclopropenone (DPC). The clonotype comes from a man aged 18-30 years with alopecia areata. Some clones in this sample may be carry-over from other donors' samples. The CDR3 DNA follows: TGTGCCAGCAGCTTACGGGGGGTATCCTACAATGAGCAGTTCTTC. Amino acid sequence: CASSLRGVSYNEQFF.